These T cell receptor beta chains were read from a single sample in a study of tumor T cells in aggressive B-cell lymphoma. Measured with immunoSEQ multiplex PCR; TCRdb has only the in-frame clones, and not every one. The sample has 5,000 or so clones, 70% to 90% seen once; the top ten hold approximately 5%. The sample consisted of tumor tissue. The receptors stem from an adult with diffuse large B cell lymphoma. Each CDR3 is given with its conserved first and last residue. D genes are given only for firm matches. Rows give clone size only sometimes, using once, few, many, or a class for an expanded clone.

cdr3_nt cdr3_aa v_call d_call j_call clone_size
TGCGCCAGCAGCTACTTAGCGGGGGGAGTCAATGAGCAGTTCTTC CASSYLAGGVNEQFF TRBV5-1 TRBD2 TRBJ2-1 once
TGTGCCAGCAGCCGTGACAGGGGGGGACCCCTCCACTTT CASSRDRGGPLHF TRBV7-3 TRBD1 TRBJ1-6 -
TGTGCCAGCAGCCCTGTGGTAGCGGGGGGGCCGGGCTACAATGAGCAGTTCTTC CASSPVVAGGPGYNEQFF TRBV27 TRBD2 TRBJ2-1 -
TGCGCCAGCAGCCAAGATTGGGTGGGAGGGTCCATAGGGGAGCAGTACTTC CASSQDWVGGSIGEQYF TRBV4-1 TRBD2 TRBJ2-7 -
TGTGCCTGGAGCGACCTCGGGGGGGAGCAGTACTTC CAWSDLGGEQYF TRBV30 TRBD2 TRBJ2-7 once
TGTGCCAGCAGCTTAACTGCAGGAGGGAACACCGGGGAGCTGTTTTTT CASSLTAGGNTGELFF TRBV7-3 - TRBJ2-2 -
TGCGCCAGCAGCCAAGAGAGCCCATCGACAGGGATAGTCACTGGAAACACCATATATTTT CASSQESPSTGIVTGNTIYF TRBV4-1 TRBD1 TRBJ1-3 -
TGTGCCAGCTCACCCTATATAAACAGGGAGCAGTTCTTC CASSPYINREQFF TRBV18 - TRBJ2-1 few
TGTGCCAGCAGCTTTGGGGGGTCCGAGCAGTACTTC CASSFGGSEQYF TRBV5-4 - TRBJ2-7 -
TGCGCCAGCAGCCAAGATGGTAGCGGGGGGCCTTCCCAAGAGACCCAGTACTTC CASSQDGSGGPSQETQYF TRBV4-1 TRBD2 TRBJ2-5 once
TGTGCCAGCAGCCAAGAACGACATGGTGGCTACACCTTC CASSQERHGGYTF TRBV14 - TRBJ1-2 -
TGTGCCAGTAGTCCACCTCTAGGGACAGGGGGCTATTATGAGCAGTTCTTC CASSPPLGTGGYYEQFF TRBV19 TRBD1 TRBJ2-1 -
TGTGCTAGTGGGTGGGGGGACAGGGACTTTGGGGCCAACGTCCTGACTTTC CASGWGDRDFGANVLTF TRBV12-5 TRBD1 TRBJ2-6 -
TGTGCCAGCAGCTTCTTGGGGACAACTTATGGCTACACCTTC CASSFLGTTYGYTF TRBV5-6 - TRBJ1-2 -
TGTGCCAGTAGTCCGTGGACAGGAGAAGTGCCCCTCCACTTT CASSPWTGEVPLHF TRBV19 TRBD1 TRBJ1-6 -
TGTGCCAGCTCACCACCGAGTGGACTTAGCTACGAGCAGTACTTC CASSPPSGLSYEQYF TRBV18 - TRBJ2-7 -
TGTGCCAGCAGCTTGAAGGGGGCAGGTACTGAAGCTTTCTTT CASSLKGAGTEAFF TRBV5-6 TRBD1 TRBJ1-1 -
TGTGCCAGCGGAAGGGACAGTACGAACACTGAAGCTTTCTTT CASGRDSTNTEAFF TRBV6-1 TRBD1 TRBJ1-1 -